This T cell receptor beta chain appears in the sequencing data of a study of cytomegalovirus exposure and HLA in healthy donors. Study outcomes and limitations: There was a cluster of highly shared sequence variants that was likely a sequencing artifact. In an earlier analysis, most TCR beta V segments were productive about 87% or about 30% of the time.

Worth noting for this clone: Its antigen is not identified.

Amplification used 60 Vbeta primers and 13 Jbeta primers. Using immunoSEQ multiplex PCR, the repertoire was profiled, and TCRdb retains in-frame clones only, with some absent. This sample has 130,000 or so clones, with around 72% found just once. From germline, CDR1 is SEHNR and CDR2 FQNEAQ (reference sequence). V dropped 5 bases and J dropped 4; count of bases not matched to a gene: 4. The CDR3 is made up of 14 amino acids. V is TRBV7-9 and J is TRBJ2-7; 11 bases agree with TRBD1. The source of this sequence is a man in his forties or fifties in good health and CMV-seropositive. Sequencing was carried out using PBMCs. CDR3 loop: CASSPDRGRYEQYF. CDR3 DNA: TGTGCCAGCAGCCCGGACAGGGGGCGATACGAGCAGTACTTC.